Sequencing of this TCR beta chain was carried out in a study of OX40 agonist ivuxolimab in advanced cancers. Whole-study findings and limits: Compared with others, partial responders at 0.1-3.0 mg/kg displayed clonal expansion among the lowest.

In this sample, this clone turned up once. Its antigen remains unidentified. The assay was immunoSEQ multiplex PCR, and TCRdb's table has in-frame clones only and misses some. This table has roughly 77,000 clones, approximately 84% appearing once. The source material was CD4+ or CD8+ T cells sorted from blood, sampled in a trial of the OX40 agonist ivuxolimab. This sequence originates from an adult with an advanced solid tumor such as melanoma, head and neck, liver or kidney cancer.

This CDR3 is CASSLSQGETQYF. The DNA for the CDR3 is TGTGCCAGCAGTTTATCTCAGGGAGAGACCCAGTACTTC. The chain couples TRBV27 to TRBJ2-5; D is perhaps TRBD1 (5 bases). Germline V gives CDR1 MNHEY, CDR2 SMNVEV (reference sequence). The CDR3 runs to 13 residues. The V and J ends lost 0 bases and 4 bases respectively, with 6 bases between them.